These 17 T cell receptor beta chains originate from one sample sequenced in a study of blood T cell repertoires in COVID-19. Assay used: immunoSEQ multiplex PCR; TCRdb lists only in-frame clones, some missing. The table includes about 350,000 clones, about 90% detected once. Material: PBMCs or T cells enriched from blood (not recorded which). All receptors come from a woman in her thirties who had been exposed to COVID-19.

This chain joins TRBV5-1 and TRBJ1-4; D is undetermined. The V gene's germline CDR1 is SGHRS and CDR2 YFSETQ. The ends were cut back, 6 bases at V and 7 bases at J, with 16 bases in the middle. This CDR3 spans 14 amino acids. CDR3 residues: CASTATPAGEKLFF. DNA for the CDR3: TGCGCCAGCACCGCAACCCCGGCGGGTGAAAAACTGTTTTTT.

The gene calls are TRBV28 and TRBJ2-7, with 7 bases lining up with TRBD2. V lost 2 bases and J lost 4; bases outside the gene matches: 8. The CDR3 sequence is 15 residues long. Per germline, CDR1 MDHEN and CDR2 SYDVKM. The chain's CDR3 is CASSLVSGYRYEQYF. CDR3 in DNA: TGTGCCAGCAGTTTAGTTAGCGGGTATCGGTACGAGCAGTACTTC.

The chain combines TRBV28 with TRBJ1-5; 7 bases are a match to TRBD1. The V segment lost 5 bases and the J segment 5 bases; nucleotides outside the gene matches: 3. The CDR3 covers 13 residues. CDR1 and CDR2 from the germline V gene are MDHEN and SYDVKM. CDR3 sequence: CASSPGTDQPQHF. DNA of the CDR3: TGTGCCAGCAGTCCGGGGACAGATCAGCCCCAGCATTTT.

The V call is TRBV6-2 or TRBV6-3, the J call TRBJ1-1; the D gene is possibly TRBD1 (5 bases). Trimming took 6 bases from V and 4 from J, leaving 18 bases between them. The CDR3 extends over 15 amino acids. Germline V gene data show CDR1 as MNHEY and CDR2 as SVGEGT. The CDR3 sequence is CASSTRPPGFTEAFF. The CDR3, as DNA: TGTGCCAGCAGCACACGACCTCCAGGGTTCACTGAAGCTTTCTTT.

The V and J genes are TRBV5-8 and TRBJ1-5; D perhaps matches TRBD1 (6 bases). CDR1 and CDR2 (germline): SGHTS, YDEGEE. Between the trimmed V and J ends, which lost 3 bases and 2 bases, there was a span of 18 bases. This CDR3 spans 17 amino acids. The CDR3, as DNA: TGTGCCAGCAGCTCGGGGACACTTCAACATGGCAATCAGCCCCAGCATTTT. Translation: CASSSGTLQHGNQPQHF.

The CDR3 spells CAWSVGGGRARNEQFF. The CDR3, as DNA: TGTGCCTGGAGTGTAGGCGGCGGGAGGGCCCGCAATGAGCAGTTCTTC. This chain uses TRBV30 with TRBJ2-1; 9 bases line up with TRBD2. Unmatched junction bases numbered 9, after V lost 0 bases and J lost 6 bases. Germline CDR1 GTSNPN, CDR2 SVGIG (reference sequence). The CDR3 length is 16 residues.

V gene TRBV27 combines with J gene TRBJ1-5; no clear D. The CDR3 runs 13 residues. Trimming shortened V by 0 bases and J by 9 bases, and 9 bases separated the two germline ends. The V gene's germline CDR1 is MNHEY and CDR2 SMNVEV (reference sequence). The CDR3 protein is CASSLSASSPQHF. In DNA form, the CDR3 reads TGTGCCAGCAGTTTATCGGCCTCATCGCCCCAGCATTTT.

The chain couples TRBV7-9 to TRBJ1-1; D gene ambiguous. With 9 bases removed from V and 1 base from J, the gap between germline ends came to 9 bases. The CDR3 totals 12 residues. CDR1 SEHNR and CDR2 FQNEAQ come from the germline V gene (reference sequence). For the CDR3, the DNA is TGTGCCAGTTTGGCAGAGAACACTGAAGCTTTCTTT. It translates to CASLAENTEAFF.

Turning to this clone: The same CDR3 also results from other DNA sequences found in this sample. V gene TRBV18 combines with J gene TRBJ2-7; 7 nucleotides match TRBD2. This CDR3 region has 12 residues. V lost 3 bases and J lost 4; bases outside the gene matches: 0. The V gene's germline CDR1 is KGHSH and CDR2 LQKENI. The CDR3 DNA reads as TGTGCCAGCTCACCGGGGGGGTACGAGCAGTACTTC. Its protein product is CASSPGGYEQYF. The variable domain in full, with the rest retrieved from reference TRBV18 and TRBJ2-7, is NAGVMQNPRHLVRRRGQEARLRCSPMKGHSHVYWYRQLPEEGLKFMVYLQKENIIDESGMPKERFSAEFPKEGPSILRIQQVVRGDSAAYFCASSPGGYEQYFGPGTRLTVT.

The rearrangement links TRBV7-9 to TRBJ2-7; 11 positions agree with TRBD2. This CDR3 has 17 residues. Per germline, CDR1 SEHNR and CDR2 FQNEAQ (reference sequence). V dropped 3 bases and J dropped 6; count of bases not matched to a gene: 13. As DNA, the CDR3 is TGTGCCAGCAGCTTTGCCCCCCTAGCGGGAGGTGAGTCCGAGCAGTACTTC. As protein: CASSFAPLAGGESEQYF.

In regard to this clone: Distinct nucleotide sequences in the sample also encode this CDR3. The genes are TRBV30 and TRBJ1-5; D is unclear. The CDR3 contains 13 residues. Germline lookup yields CDR1 GTSNPN and CDR2 SVGIG (reference sequence). The V end was cut by 0 bases, the J end by 4 bases, with 7 bases between. The CDR3 DNA sequence: TGTGCCTGGAGTGTGCGAGGTAATCAGCCCCAGCATTTT. As protein: CAWSVRGNQPQHF. Full variable domain (outside the CDR3, taken from reference TRBV30 and TRBJ1-5): SQTIHQWPATLVQPVGSPLSLECTVEGTSNPNLYWYRQAAGRGLQLLFYSVGIGQISSEVPQNLSASRPQDRQFILSSKKLLLSDSGFYLCAWSVRGNQPQHFGDGTRLSIL.

The table lists this clone with a few counts. This chain links TRBV11-2 with TRBJ1-4, with 7 bases matching TRBD1. The length of the CDR3 is 15 residues. The V and J ends lost 2 bases and 7 bases, in that order; junction bases with no gene match: 7. Germline V CDR1 and CDR2: SGHAT, FQNNGV. The chain's CDR3 is CASSLTGVRGEKLFF. The DNA of the CDR3 is TGTGCCAGCAGCTTAACAGGGGTTCGGGGTGAAAAACTGTTTTTT.

Note on this clone: The identical CDR3 is also encoded by other nucleotide sequences in the sample. The chain employs TRBV27 and TRBJ1-1; no reliable D call. Germline CDR1 is MNHEY and CDR2 is SMNVEV (reference sequence). The CDR3 consists of 13 residues. Trimming took off 3 bases at V and 4 bases at J, with 9 bases between the two ends. The CDR3 sequence: CASSLRGGTEAFF. The DNA for the CDR3 is TGTGCCAGCAGTTTGCGGGGAGGCACTGAAGCTTTCTTT.

This chain links TRBV29-1 with TRBJ2-4; TRBD2 is a possible D gene (5 bases). V was cut by 5 bases and J by 0 bases, with 11 bases left in between. The CDR3 is 14 residues long. Germline lookup yields CDR1 SQVTM and CDR2 ANQGSEA. In nucleotides, the CDR3 is TGCAGCGTTAGCCCGGGGTTAGCCAAAAACATTCAGTACTTC. It codes for CSVSPGLAKNIQYF.

The chain employs TRBV19 and TRBJ2-7, with 7 bases aligning to TRBD2. This CDR3 contains 15 residues. Germline V lookup: CDR1 LNHDA, CDR2 SQIVND (reference sequence). V dropped 5 bases and J dropped 3; count of bases not matched to a gene: 10. The CDR3 coding sequence is TGTGCCAGTAGTGGCGGGAGTTGGGGTAGCTACGAGCAGTACTTC. It specifies CASSGGSWGSYEQYF.

This sequence joins TRBV7-9 and TRBJ2-7; 9 nucleotides align to TRBD1. V lost 2 bases to trimming and J lost 6 bases; unmatched junction nucleotides: 11. CDR1 SEHNR and CDR2 FQNEAQ come from the germline V gene (reference sequence). This CDR3 spans 16 amino acids. The CDR3 protein is CASSLLSGQGFGEQYF. DNA for the CDR3: TGTGCCAGCAGCTTACTTAGCGGACAGGGGTTTGGCGAGCAGTACTTC.

The rearrangement links TRBV3-1 (or the pseudogene TRBV3-2) to TRBJ2-1; 7 nucleotides align to TRBD1. V dropped 7 bases and J dropped 6; count of bases not matched to a gene: 9. Germline CDR1 and CDR2: LGHDT and YNNKEL (reference sequence). The CDR3 spans 14 residues. The CDR3 nucleotides are TGTGCCAGCAACCTCAGGACAGGAGCCAATGAGCAGTTCTTC. Residues: CASNLRTGANEQFF.